This is a list of T cell receptor beta chains from one sample in a study of blood T cell repertoires in COVID-19. Clones were read by immunoSEQ multiplex PCR, and TCRdb kept only the in-frame ones, dropping some. The profile covers 150,000 or so clones, with about nine tenths appearing a single time and under 7.5% taken by the ten largest. The sample consisted of peripheral blood. These receptors all stem from a man older than 75 with acute or convalescent COVID-19. Each CDR3 is given with its conserved first and last residue. The D gene is left open where the match is weak.

v_call: TRBV4-1
cdr3_length: 16
j_call: TRBJ1-1
d_call: NA
cdr3_aa: CASSQAGAATNTEAFF

v_call: TRBV27
cdr3_length: 16
j_call: TRBJ1-5
d_call: TRBD1
cdr3_aa: CASSLLGQGSGQPQHF

v_call: TRBV7-2
cdr3_length: 18
j_call: TRBJ2-1
d_call: TRBD2
cdr3_aa: CASSLGSGTSGRLNEQFF

v_call: TRBV7-3
cdr3_length: 13
j_call: TRBJ2-5
d_call: NA
cdr3_aa: CASSLTSVETQYF

v_call: TRBV29-1
cdr3_length: 13
j_call: TRBJ2-7
d_call: TRBD1
cdr3_aa: CSVGAGGAYEQYF

v_call: TRBV11-3
cdr3_length: 18
j_call: TRBJ2-1
d_call: TRBD1
cdr3_aa: CASSLGTGEGGIYNEQFF

v_call: TRBV29-1
cdr3_length: 14
j_call: TRBJ2-2
d_call: NA
cdr3_aa: CRDSSTSGAGELFF

v_call: TRBV30
cdr3_length: 13
j_call: TRBJ1-2
d_call: TRBD1
cdr3_aa: CAWRGQGDYGYTF

v_call: TRBV14
cdr3_length: 14
j_call: TRBJ2-3
d_call: TRBD2
cdr3_aa: CASSQFLAADTQYF

v_call: TRBV28
cdr3_length: 16
j_call: TRBJ2-2
d_call: NA
cdr3_aa: CASSTPAGASTGELFF

v_call: TRBV10-3
cdr3_length: 17
j_call: TRBJ1-1
d_call: TRBD1
cdr3_aa: CAISHSGQGNGETEAFF

v_call: TRBV3-1/TRBV3-2
cdr3_length: 16
j_call: TRBJ1-1
d_call: TRBD1
cdr3_aa: CASSQGGTGGLGRAFF

v_call: TRBV6-5
cdr3_length: 15
j_call: TRBJ1-4
d_call: NA
cdr3_aa: CASSYDGRDYEKLFF

v_call: TRBV27
cdr3_length: 13
j_call: TRBJ2-5
d_call: TRBD2
cdr3_aa: CASSRGGEETQYF

v_call: TRBV2
cdr3_length: 12
j_call: TRBJ2-7
d_call: NA
cdr3_aa: CASQDTIYEQYF

v_call: TRBV18
cdr3_length: 15
j_call: TRBJ1-5
d_call: NA
cdr3_aa: CASSPPGQAQGPQHF

v_call: TRBV10-3
cdr3_length: 13
j_call: TRBJ2-1
d_call: TRBD1
cdr3_aa: CALRTGNYNEQFF

v_call: TRBV7-9
cdr3_length: 17
j_call: TRBJ1-1
d_call: NA
cdr3_aa: CASSLALIARAGTEAFF

v_call: TRBV6-2/TRBV6-3
cdr3_length: 16
j_call: TRBJ1-2
d_call: NA
cdr3_aa: CASSYLHYDGNYGYTF

v_call: TRBV7-3
cdr3_length: 15
j_call: TRBJ2-1
d_call: NA
cdr3_aa: CASSFSNGGFNEQFF

v_call: TRBV19
cdr3_length: 12
j_call: TRBJ1-1
d_call: NA
cdr3_aa: CASRQTNTEAFF

v_call: TRBV29-1
cdr3_length: 13
j_call: TRBJ1-2
d_call: NA
cdr3_aa: CSVEPRAIYGYTF

v_call: TRBV3-1/TRBV3-2
cdr3_length: 14
j_call: TRBJ2-3
d_call: TRBD1
cdr3_aa: CASSRRQGTDTQYF

v_call: TRBV4-2
cdr3_length: 15
j_call: TRBJ2-7
d_call: NA
cdr3_aa: CASSQDLGVRYEQYF

v_call: TRBV2
cdr3_length: 17
j_call: TRBJ1-6
d_call: TRBD1
cdr3_aa: CASLSPQGVVYNSPLHF

v_call: TRBV2
cdr3_length: 14
j_call: TRBJ2-7
d_call: NA
cdr3_aa: CASGSEAVSYEQYF

v_call: TRBV6-8
cdr3_length: 16
j_call: TRBJ2-5
d_call: TRBD2
cdr3_aa: CASSYSISPREGTQYF

v_call: TRBV29-1
cdr3_length: 13
j_call: TRBJ2-5
d_call: NA
cdr3_aa: CSVEWDTQETQYF

v_call: TRBV15
cdr3_length: 13
j_call: TRBJ1-1
d_call: NA
cdr3_aa: CATSRDRPGEAFF

v_call: TRBV28
cdr3_length: 15
j_call: TRBJ2-4
d_call: NA
cdr3_aa: CASSLEEGARNIQYF

v_call: TRBV19
cdr3_length: 15
j_call: TRBJ1-3
d_call: TRBD1
cdr3_aa: CASSTSTGGRNTIYF

v_call: TRBV5-1
cdr3_length: 12
j_call: TRBJ2-5
d_call: NA
cdr3_aa: CASSPVPETQYF

v_call: TRBV30
cdr3_length: 14
j_call: TRBJ2-3
d_call: TRBD2
cdr3_aa: CAWRRGRAEDTQYF

v_call: TRBV19
cdr3_length: 16
j_call: TRBJ2-2
d_call: TRBD2
cdr3_aa: CASSPWQGGDTGELFF

v_call: TRBV6-1
cdr3_length: 16
j_call: TRBJ1-1
d_call: NA
cdr3_aa: CASSVPGGKLNTEAFF

v_call: TRBV7-9
cdr3_length: 13
j_call: TRBJ1-5
d_call: NA
cdr3_aa: CASSLGSGQPQHF

v_call: TRBV27
cdr3_length: 13
j_call: TRBJ1-1
d_call: NA
cdr3_aa: CASSLSGRDEAFF

v_call: TRBV18
cdr3_length: 14
j_call: TRBJ1-1
d_call: TRBD1
cdr3_aa: CASSPGQGVTEAFF

v_call: TRBV9
cdr3_length: 15
j_call: TRBJ1-2
d_call: NA
cdr3_aa: CASSHSRTGNYGYTF

v_call: TRBV23-1
cdr3_length: 13
j_call: TRBJ2-3
d_call: NA
cdr3_aa: CASGQRPTDTQYF

v_call: TRBV27
cdr3_length: 14
j_call: TRBJ2-1
d_call: TRBD1
cdr3_aa: CASSPPDRGHEQFF

v_call: TRBV9
cdr3_length: 15
j_call: TRBJ2-1
d_call: TRBD1
cdr3_aa: CASSNRGQTYDEQFF

v_call: TRBV2
cdr3_length: 15
j_call: TRBJ2-7
d_call: TRBD2
cdr3_aa: CASNTLAGGPYEQYF

v_call: TRBV9
cdr3_length: 17
j_call: TRBJ2-1
d_call: TRBD2
cdr3_aa: CASSIGLAGNGYNEQFF

v_call: TRBV7-2
cdr3_length: 16
j_call: TRBJ1-2
d_call: NA
cdr3_aa: CASSLLRLGTNYGYTF

v_call: TRBV18
cdr3_length: 15
j_call: TRBJ1-3
d_call: NA
cdr3_aa: CASSRGQSPGNTIYF

v_call: TRBV21-1
cdr3_length: 14
j_call: TRBJ2-1
d_call: NA
cdr3_aa: CASSLSGNKDEQFF

v_call: TRBV30
cdr3_length: 15
j_call: TRBJ2-2
d_call: TRBD2
cdr3_aa: CAWSLSGGETGELFF

v_call: TRBV6-5
cdr3_length: 13
j_call: TRBJ1-2
d_call: TRBD1
cdr3_aa: CASSLGTAYGYTF

v_call: TRBV27
cdr3_length: 14
j_call: TRBJ2-7
d_call: TRBD1
cdr3_aa: CASRGQVYSYEQYF

v_call: TRBV28
cdr3_length: 13
j_call: TRBJ1-2
d_call: NA
cdr3_aa: CASRPETGHPYTF

v_call: TRBV5-7
cdr3_length: 16
j_call: TRBJ1-3
d_call: TRBD1
cdr3_aa: CASSTLQGLAGNTIYF